This T cell receptor beta chain was sequenced for a study of blood T cell repertoires in COVID-19. As for the study in general: The United States, Italy and Spain supplied acute and convalescent COVID-19 samples.

The CDR3 has 16 residues. Germline V CDR1 and CDR2: LGHDT, YNNKEL (reference sequence). Trimming pared 1 base from V and 0 bases from J, leaving 12 bases between. Per the original data handling: Estimated nucleated cell counts came from reference gene primer amplification. Measured with immunoSEQ multiplex PCR; TCRdb has only the in-frame clones, and not every one. The V and J calls and clone size were taken over from that table, and D and trimming were inferred from the DNA. The sample lists about 130,000 clones; approximately 84% were seen once. The specimen was peripheral blood. V usage is TRBV3-1 (or the pseudogene TRBV3-2) and J usage is TRBJ1-1; D gene unclear. The source of this sequence is a woman between 25 and 40 years old who had recovered from COVID-19. CDR3 in amino acids: CASSQGTGLMNTEAFF. The DNA for the CDR3 is TGTGCCAGCAGCCAAGGTACGGGTCTAATGAACACTGAAGCTTTCTTT.